What follows are 4 T cell receptor beta chains derived from one specimen sequenced in a study of identical twins. TCRdb redid the calling of the 5' RACE reads with MiXCR, one entry per CDR3 protein. The repertoire consists of hundreds of thousands of distinct CDR3 sequences, with about 18% occurring once and the leading ten covering roughly 13%. The same sample was also studied in work on T cells expressing NK-cell markers.

Sequenced input: PBMCs. The source of these receptors is a young woman in good health.

V gene TRBV5-1 combines with J gene TRBJ2-6; a possible D gene is TRBD1 (6 bases). V lost 0 bases and J 0 bases, leaving 10 bases between the germline ends. This CDR3 has 17 amino acids. The V gene's germline CDR1 is SGHRS and CDR2 YFSETQ. The CDR3 nucleotides are TGCGCCAGCAGCTTGGAGGGACAACGCTCTGGGGCCAACGTCCTGACTTTC. It codes for CASSLEGQRSGANVLTF.

The chain uses TRBV20-1 and TRBJ2-1; TRBD2 agrees at 7 bases. Germline CDR1 is DFQATT and CDR2 is SNEGSKA (reference sequence). Unmatched junction bases numbered 8, after V lost 3 bases and J lost 6 bases. This CDR3 has 14 amino acids. In DNA form, the CDR3 reads TGCAGTGCTAGCATCCGTTCGGGGGGCAATGAGCAGTTCTTC. It yields the protein CSASIRSGGNEQFF.

This clonotype was observed a few times. The J gene is TRBJ2-3, the V gene TRBV20-1, with 9 bases lining up with TRBD1. V trimming: 8 bases; J trimming: 1 base; junction bases outside the gene matches: 7. Germline CDR1 is DFQATT and CDR2 is SNEGSKA (reference sequence). This CDR3 has 14 residues. The CDR3 protein is CSTGNRGRTDTQYF. CDR3 DNA: TGCAGTACAGGGAACAGGGGGCGCACAGATACGCAGTATTTT.

The CDR3 region is CSARQRALRIYGYTF. CDR3 sequence (DNA): TGCAGTGCTAGACAACGGGCCTTAAGGATCTATGGCTACACCTTC. The chain links TRBV20-1 to TRBJ1-2, with unresolved D. V was clipped by 2 bases and J by 4 bases, with 17 bases between them. CDR1 is DFQATT and CDR2 is SNEGSKA in the germline V gene (reference sequence). The CDR3 consists of 15 residues.